This TCR beta chain came from a study of beta chain features in type 1 diabetes. Study-wide points: All four CD4+ subsets from Type 1 diabetes patients carried moderately but significantly shorter TCRB CDR3s.

This clone was seen a few times. Its antigen remains unidentified. This CDR3 comprises 14 residues. J was trimmed by 4 bases and V by 4 bases; bases with no gene match: 3. Germline CDR1 and CDR2: MNHNS and SASEGT. cDNA synthesis used the whole RNA isolate, giving expressed TCRB sequences. Each sample of naive, central memory or regulatory T cells had, on average, roughly 3.4 million reads. Some clones are missing from TCRdb's copy, which holds only in-frame ones; the method was immunoSEQ multiplex PCR. This table has hundreds of thousands of clones, over 11% appearing once. The collection from each donor was one heparinised blood draw averaging roughly 100 mL.

The genes are TRBV6-1 and TRBJ2-3, with 9 bases identical to TRBD1. This clonotype was sampled from a man aged 18 to 29 with type 1 diabetes. The source material was naive CD4+ T cells from blood. The CDR3 loop is CASSGRDRADTQYF. The CDR3, as DNA: TGTGCCAGCAGTGGCCGGGACAGGGCAGATACGCAGTATTTT.